A single sample gave rise to the 2 T cell receptor beta chains below, sequenced in a study of T cell responses to AZD1222 COVID-19 vaccine (dated by TCRdb to the early 2020s). Sample time point, as interpreted from the label and publication: baseline before first vaccination. The method was the immunoSEQ multiplex PCR assay. The table comes from immuneACCESS by way of TCRdb, which keeps in-frame sequences with V and J called. Part of the clones is missing from these tables; in studies checked, under half for an unresolved V gene and the rest for unknown reasons. Recorded for this sample are approximately 180,000 clones; approximately 92% of them occurred a single time. The top ten clones comprise less than 11% of the sample. The sequences come from peripheral blood, collected on day 0 of AZD1222 vaccination. All receptors derive from an adult in good health.

The chain carries TRBV2 and TRBJ1-1; D is uncertain. CDR3 size: 12 residues. V lost 4 bases, J lost 1 base, and 4 bases lay in between. Germline CDR1 reads SNHLY; CDR2 reads FYNNEI. The CDR3 DNA is TGTGCCAGCAGTGGTGGGAACACTGAAGCTTTCTTT. Translating it yields CASSGGNTEAFF.

The rearrangement joins TRBV7-9 to TRBJ2-2; 7 bases are shared with TRBD1. The CDR3 contains 19 residues. V was clipped by 2 bases and J by 9 bases; unmatched bases: 21. Looked up from germline, CDR1 is SEHNR and CDR2 is FQNEAQ (reference sequence). This CDR3 reads CASSLPAELEPGGGRELFF. As DNA, the CDR3 is TGTGCCAGCAGCTTACCGGCTGAGTTGGAGCCAGGGGGTGGTCGGGAGCTGTTTTTT.